This is a list of T cell receptor beta chains from one sample in a study of blood T cell repertoires in COVID-19. TCRdb's table, derived via immunoSEQ multiplex PCR, lists solely in-frame clones and lacks some. The table has roughly 250,000 clones, approximately 85% seen once; the top ten hold 4.3%. The sequencing input was PBMCs or T cells enriched from blood (not recorded which). The receptors were gathered from a woman in her 30s who had recovered from COVID-19. Each CDR3 is given with its conserved first and last residue. D genes are given only for firm matches. The listing skips clone size in some rows; elsewhere it reads once, few, many or a size class.

V,J,size,D,CDR3,DNA
TRBV19,TRBJ1-1,-,-,CASSLWGPMNTEAFF,TGTGCCAGTAGCTTGTGGGGGCCTATGAACACTGAAGCTTTCTTT
TRBV2,TRBJ2-1,-,-,CASSERGGRTVNNEQFF,TGTGCCAGCAGTGAGAGGGGGGGCCGGACCGTTAACAATGAGCAGTTCTTC
TRBV4-1,TRBJ1-5,-,-,CASSQALTTLSNQPQHF,TGCGCCAGCAGCCAAGCTCTCACAACCCTTAGCAATCAGCCCCAGCATTTT
TRBV2,TRBJ2-1,-,-,CASSAGYGLSVPEQFF,TGTGCCAGCAGTGCGGGTTACGGACTTAGTGTTCCCGAGCAGTTCTTC
TRBV12-3/TRBV12-4,TRBJ1-2,-,-,CASSLGQPEIATF,TGTGCCAGCAGTTTAGGACAGCCTGAGATCGCCACCTTC
TRBV6-6,TRBJ2-7,-,-,CASSRRGKGISEQYF,TGTGCCAGCAGTCGCAGGGGAAAAGGTATTAGCGAGCAGTACTTC
TRBV6-2/TRBV6-3,TRBJ2-2,-,-,CASSYVDRNTGELFF,TGTGCCAGCAGTTATGTCGACAGAAACACCGGGGAGCTGTTTTTT
TRBV30,TRBJ1-2,-,TRBD1,CAWSRRDRVREGYTF,TGTGCCTGGAGCCGTAGGGACAGGGTGCGAGAAGGCTACACCTTC
TRBV27,TRBJ2-7,once,-,CASRGAKGRYEQYF,TGTGCCAGCAGGGGGGCGAAGGGTAGGTACGAGCAGTACTTC
TRBV6-1,TRBJ1-6,-,-,CASSEQTARSYNSPLHF,TGTGCCAGCAGTGAACAGACTGCGAGGTCCTATAATTCACCCCTCCACTTT
TRBV28,TRBJ1-5,-,-,CASSLAGTPIVSNQPQHF,TGTGCCAGCAGTTTGGCCGGGACACCAATCGTAAGCAATCAGCCCCAGCATTTT
TRBV18,TRBJ2-1,-,-,CASSLMLTGSNEQFF,TGTGCCAGCTCACTGATGCTTACAGGTTCAAATGAGCAGTTCTTC
TRBV7-9,TRBJ2-2,-,TRBD1,CASIVKGQGNTGELFF,TGTGCCAGCATCGTAAAAGGACAGGGGAACACCGGGGAGCTGTTTTTT
TRBV28,TRBJ1-4,-,TRBD1,CASRDRGTNEKLFF,TGTGCCAGCAGGGACAGGGGTACTAATGAAAAACTGTTTTTT
TRBV3-1/TRBV3-2,TRBJ1-1,-,-,CASSTMGSTEAFF,TGTGCCAGCAGCACTATGGGTAGCACTGAAGCTTTCTTT
TRBV5-4,TRBJ2-7,-,TRBD1,CASSLGDSPYEQYF,TGTGCCAGCAGCTTGGGGGACAGCCCCTACGAGCAGTACTTC
TRBV24-1,TRBJ1-5,few,-,CATSPGGSNQPQHF,TGTGCCACCAGTCCCGGGGGAAGCAATCAGCCCCAGCATTTT
TRBV5-1,TRBJ2-7,many,TRBD1,CASSVTGTGGYEQYF,TGCGCCAGCAGCGTAACCGGGACAGGGGGCTACGAGCAGTACTTC
TRBV7-9,TRBJ2-5,-,-,CASSIDRLDQETQYF,TGTGCCAGCAGCATAGACAGACTAGACCAAGAGACCCAGTACTTC
TRBV24-1,TRBJ2-3,-,-,CATSALPGRVHADTQYF,TGTGCCACCAGTGCCCTGCCGGGTCGGGTCCACGCAGATACGCAGTATTTT
TRBV19,TRBJ1-2,-,TRBD1,CASEPGQRNYGYTF,TGTGCCAGTGAACCGGGACAGAGAAACTATGGCTACACCTTC
TRBV5-1,TRBJ2-5,-,TRBD1,CASTRTGSSMLETQYF,TGCGCCAGCACGAGGACAGGGTCGAGTATGTTGGAGACCCAGTACTTC
TRBV27,TRBJ2-2,-,TRBD1,CASSPWPRQGAFAGELFF,TGTGCCAGCAGCCCCTGGCCCAGACAGGGGGCCTTTGCCGGGGAGCTGTTTTTT
TRBV20-1,TRBJ1-1,-,-,CSARQNTEAFF,TGCAGTGCTCGACAAAACACTGAAGCTTTCTTT
TRBV5-6,TRBJ2-7,few,-,CASSHRGAGTYEQYF,TGTGCCAGCTCCCATCGGGGGGCCGGGACCTACGAGCAGTACTTC
TRBV27,TRBJ2-3,-,-,CASTDLGHTDTQYF,TGTGCCAGCACGGACCTGGGGCACACAGATACGCAGTATTTT
TRBV6-6,TRBJ2-7,-,TRBD2,CASNPGGPYEQYF,TGTGCCAGCAACCCGGGAGGGCCCTACGAGCAGTACTTC
TRBV10-1,TRBJ2-2,-,TRBD1,CASSEAKTGGAPFF,TGCGCCAGCAGTGAGGCCAAGACAGGGGGCGCCCCGTTTTTT
TRBV29-1,TRBJ1-2,-,-,CSVVRELNYGYTF,TGCAGCGTTGTCCGGGAGCTGAACTATGGCTACACCTTC
TRBV12-5,TRBJ2-1,-,TRBD2,CASGTGGTSGFSEQFF,TGTGCTAGTGGTACTGGAGGGACTAGCGGGTTTAGTGAGCAGTTCTTC
TRBV28,TRBJ1-1,-,-,CASSLIGVPARVGGAFF,TGTGCCAGCAGTTTAATAGGGGTCCCGGCCCGGGTAGGTGGAGCTTTCTTT
TRBV30,TRBJ1-2,-,-,CAWSRIVPGRDYTF,TGTGCCTGGAGTCGAATCGTCCCTGGGCGTGACTACACCTTC
TRBV7-6,TRBJ1-5,-,-,CASSLGEFKPQHF,TGTGCCAGCAGCTTAGGAGAGTTTAAGCCCCAGCATTTT
TRBV6-6,TRBJ1-5,-,TRBD1,CASSSPAGGGNQPQHF,TGTGCCAGCAGTTCCCCCGCAGGGGGCGGCAATCAGCCCCAGCATTTT
TRBV11-2,TRBJ2-7,once,TRBD1,CASSRGQGTGGNEQYF,TGTGCCAGCAGCCGCGGTCAGGGGACAGGGGGCAACGAGCAGTACTTC
TRBV10-3,TRBJ2-5,-,TRBD2,CAISDGGGEETQYF,TGTGCCATCAGTGACGGGGGGGGAGAAGAGACCCAGTACTTC
TRBV28,TRBJ2-7,once,TRBD1,CASSPLGTGNEQYF,TGTGCCAGCAGTCCCTTAGGGACAGGCAACGAGCAGTACTTC
TRBV5-6,TRBJ1-2,-,TRBD1,CASSFGDRVVYGYTF,TGTGCCAGCAGCTTTGGGGACAGGGTAGTCTATGGCTACACCTTC
TRBV3-1/TRBV3-2,TRBJ1-5,-,TRBD1,CASSPGQGGAPQHF,TGTGCCAGCAGCCCGGGACAGGGTGGTGCGCCCCAGCATTTT
TRBV7-2,TRBJ1-1,-,-,CASSLSGGNTEAFF,TGTGCCAGCAGCTTATCCGGGGGGAACACTGAAGCTTTCTTT
TRBV15,TRBJ2-5,-,-,CATSFALRETQYF,TGTGCCACCAGCTTTGCGCTCCGAGAGACCCAGTACTTC
TRBV11-2,TRBJ1-1,few,-,CASSLIPGGTEAFF,TGTGCCAGCAGCTTAATACCAGGAGGTACTGAAGCTTTCTTT
TRBV19,TRBJ1-5,-,-,CASSIRQLNQPQHF,TGTGCCAGTAGTATCCGACAGCTCAATCAGCCCCAGCATTTT
TRBV7-9,TRBJ1-2,-,-,CASSSGVRARSDGYTF,TGTGCCAGCAGCTCAGGGGTCAGGGCGCGGTCGGATGGCTACACCTTC
TRBV4-1,TRBJ1-1,-,TRBD1,CASSEDRDTEAFF,TGCGCCAGCAGCGAAGACAGGGACACTGAAGCTTTCTTT
TRBV15,TRBJ1-2,-,TRBD1,CATSSGQSSYGYTF,TGTGCCACCTCATCGGGACAGTCATCTTATGGCTACACCTTC
TRBV6-5,TRBJ1-2,once,-,CASSFDRTARGYTF,TGTGCCAGCAGTTTCGACAGGACGGCACGGGGCTACACCTTC
TRBV7-3,TRBJ2-3,-,TRBD1,CASSPRDSYTDTQYF,TGTGCCAGCAGCCCCCGGGACAGCTACACAGATACGCAGTATTTT
TRBV28,TRBJ1-3,-,-,CASSLGLLDTIYF,TGTGCCAGCAGTTTAGGACTGTTAGACACCATATATTTT
TRBV27,TRBJ1-2,-,TRBD1,CASSSTPGGYYGYTF,TGTGCCAGCAGTTCAACCCCAGGGGGCTACTATGGCTACACCTTC
TRBV6-6,TRBJ1-4,-,-,CASSPDRSLEKLFF,TGTGCCAGCAGTCCCGACAGGTCGCTTGAAAAACTGTTTTTT